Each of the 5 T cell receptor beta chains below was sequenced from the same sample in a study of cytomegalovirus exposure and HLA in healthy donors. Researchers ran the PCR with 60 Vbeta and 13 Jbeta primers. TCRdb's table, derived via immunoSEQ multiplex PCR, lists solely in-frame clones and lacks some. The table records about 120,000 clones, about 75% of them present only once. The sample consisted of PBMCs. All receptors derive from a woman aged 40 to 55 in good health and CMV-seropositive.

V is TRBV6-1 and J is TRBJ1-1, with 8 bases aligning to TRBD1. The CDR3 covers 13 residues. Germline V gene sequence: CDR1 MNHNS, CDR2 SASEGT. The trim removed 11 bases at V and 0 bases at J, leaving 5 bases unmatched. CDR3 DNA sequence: TGTGCCCTACTGGGACAGGTGAACACTGAAGCTTTCTTT. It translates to CALLGQVNTEAFF.

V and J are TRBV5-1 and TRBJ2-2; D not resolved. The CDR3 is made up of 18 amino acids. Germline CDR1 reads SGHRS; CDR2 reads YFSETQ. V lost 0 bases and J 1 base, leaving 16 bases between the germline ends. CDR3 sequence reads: CASSLDVFRQLNTGELFF. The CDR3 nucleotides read TGCGCCAGCAGCTTGGATGTTTTTCGACAACTGAACACCGGGGAGCTGTTTTTT. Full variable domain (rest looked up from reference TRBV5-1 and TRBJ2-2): KAGVTQTPRYLIKTRGQQVTLSCSPISGHRSVSWYQQTPGQGLQFLFEYFSETQRNKGNFPGRFSGRQFSNSRSEMNVSTLELGDSALYLCASSLDVFRQLNTGELFFGEGSRLTVL.

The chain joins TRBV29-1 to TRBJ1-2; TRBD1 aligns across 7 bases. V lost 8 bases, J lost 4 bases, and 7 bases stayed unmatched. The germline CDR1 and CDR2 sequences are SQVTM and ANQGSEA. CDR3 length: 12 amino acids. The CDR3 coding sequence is TGCAGCTATTCCCGGGACAGCTATGGCTACACCTTC. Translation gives CSYSRDSYGYTF.

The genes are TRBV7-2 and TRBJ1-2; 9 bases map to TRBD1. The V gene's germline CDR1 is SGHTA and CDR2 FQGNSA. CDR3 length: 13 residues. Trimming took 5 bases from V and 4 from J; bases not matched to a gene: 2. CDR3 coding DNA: TGTGCCAGCAGCCGGGACAGGGCCTATGGCTACACCTTC. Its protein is CASSRDRAYGYTF.

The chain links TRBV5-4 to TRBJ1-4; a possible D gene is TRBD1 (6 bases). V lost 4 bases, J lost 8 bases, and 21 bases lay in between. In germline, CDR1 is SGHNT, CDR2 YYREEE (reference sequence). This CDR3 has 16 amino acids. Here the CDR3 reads CASSLNTQGLGEKLFF. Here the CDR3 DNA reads TGTGCCAGCAGCCTTAACACACAGGGTTTAGGCGAAAAACTGTTTTTT.